This TCR beta chain was captured in a study of blood T cells in healthy people across ages. This clonotype was observed a few times. The germline V and J ends were trimmed by 5 bases and 5 bases, with 16 bases remaining between them. CDR3 length equals 15 residues. In germline, CDR1 is SGHVS, CDR2 FQNEAQ. Primers used in a second PCR of roughly 6 to 11 cycles were a sample-barcoded 5' primer and a J-beta primer mix. TCRdb re-analysed the 5' RACE reads in MiXCR, keeping a single row per CDR3 protein. Counted here are around 820,000 distinct CDR3 sequences, around a quarter occurring once; the ten biggest clones make up approximately 3.7%. The data also belong to a second study, concerning T cells of mothers and their children. That paper states: Every mother produced more than 9 million TCR beta CDR3 reads, whereas every child provided several million.

The chain recombines TRBV7-8 with TRBJ2-1; weak D call: TRBD1 (6 bases). Sequences were obtained from blood. This TCR came from a boy between 5 and 17 years old in good health. The CDR3 region is CASSPSGVLDNEQFF. DNA for the CDR3: TGTGCCAGCAGCCCGTCAGGGGTTCTTGACAATGAGCAGTTCTTC.